This section outlines one T cell receptor (beta chain) sequence together with its context. Its specificity is unknown. Profiling relied on immunoSEQ multiplex PCR, and the TCRdb table lists in-frame clones only, not all of them. The data contain roughly 70,000 clones, more than 75% of them singletons. The data were obtained in a study of OX40 agonist ivuxolimab in advanced cancers. For the study at large: Each dose-escalation patient presented with hepatocellular carcinoma, melanoma, renal cell or head and neck cancer. Notes on the study in general: CD4+ and CD8+ T cells in blood underwent clonal expansion by week 6 at 0.1 to 3.0 mg/kg.

J gave up 6 bases and V 5 bases, and 8 bases lay outside the gene matches. Germline CDR1 reads SGHTA; CDR2 reads FQGNSA. This CDR3 is 15 amino acids long. The receptor was isolated from an adult with an advanced solid tumor such as melanoma, head and neck, liver or kidney cancer. The material was CD4+ or CD8+ T cells sorted from blood, obtained in a trial of the OX40 agonist ivuxolimab. The chain uses TRBV7-2 and TRBJ2-3, with 10 bases fitting TRBD2. The CDR3 DNA is TGTGCCAGCAGCGCGTCGGGACTAGCGTTTGATACGCAGTATTTT. Its translation: CASSASGLAFDTQYF.